This entry lists 25 T cell receptor beta chains sequenced from one sample in a study of graft-versus-host responses after intestinal transplantation. Sequencing was performed with immunoSEQ multiplex PCR; in TCRdb, only in-frame clones are kept and a portion is missing. The repertoire holds about 85,000 clones, with 80% to 95% as singletons. Antigen specificity for these receptors is unknown. The sequencing used unstimulated CD8+ T cells sorted from spleen or lymph node cells, collected before transplant. These receptor sequences come from a human donor who was the organ donor for an intestinal transplant.

The rearrangement links TRBV18 to TRBJ2-7; possible D gene TRBD2, 5 bases. The germline CDR1 and CDR2 sequences are KGHSH and LQKENI. There are 16 residues in the CDR3. The V end lost 5 bases, the J end lost 4 bases, and 21 bases lay between the germline ends. The DNA of the CDR3 is TGTGCCAGCTCATTACCTCCAACTAGTTCCCCTTACGAGCAGTACTTC. This gives the protein CASSLPPTSSPYEQYF. Using reference TRBV18 and TRBJ2-7 for the parts outside the CDR3, the full variable domain is NAGVMQNPRHLVRRRGQEARLRCSPMKGHSHVYWYRQLPEEGLKFMVYLQKENIIDESGMPKERFSAEFPKEGPSILRIQQVVRGDSAAYFCASSLPPTSSPYEQYFGPGTRLTVT.

This chain uses TRBV6-5 with TRBJ2-2; no firm D call. The germline V gene encodes CDR1 MNHEY and CDR2 SVGAGI. V lost 2 bases and J lost 7, with 2 bases in between. CDR3 size: 11 residues. CDR3 residues: CASSYGGELFF. CDR3 bases: TGTGCCAGCAGTTACGGCGGGGAGCTGTTTTTT.

The genes are TRBV10-2 and TRBJ2-1; D possibly corresponds to TRBD2 (6 bases). Germline V CDR1 and CDR2: WSHSY, SAAADI. This CDR3 region has 12 residues. The CDR3 here is CGGDGDYNEQFF. The CDR3 DNA sequence: TGCGGCGGGGACGGGGATTACAATGAGCAGTTCTTC.

J is TRBJ2-1 and V is TRBV21-1. TRBV21-1 counts as a pseudogene. This CDR3 region has 11 residues. The CDR3 DNA is TGTGCCAGCAGCAAGGGGGTTAAACAGTTCTTC. Protein: CASSKGVKQFF.

The chain combines TRBV5-1 with TRBJ2-7; tentative D call: TRBD1 (6 bases). The CDR3 sequence is 15 residues long. Germline assignment: CDR1 SGHRS and CDR2 YFSETQ. The germline V and J ends were trimmed by 1 base and 3 bases, with 14 bases remaining between them. The CDR3: CASSLMGHSFYEQYF. CDR3 coding DNA: TGCGCCAGCAGCTTGATGGGACATTCCTTCTACGAGCAGTACTTC.

V is TRBV11-2 and J is TRBJ2-1; perhaps TRBD2 as D (5 bases). Deletions cut 1 base from V and 12 bases from J, with 13 bases between. Per germline, CDR1 SGHAT and CDR2 FQNNGV. The CDR3 runs 13 residues. CDR3 nucleotides: TGTGCCAGCAGCTTAGTAACAACTAGGCCGCAGTTCTTC. It translates to CASSLVTTRPQFF.

The gene calls are TRBV2 and TRBJ2-5; 7 nucleotides match TRBD1. Germline values: CDR1 SNHLY, CDR2 FYNNEI. The CDR3 has 14 amino acids. V shed 8 bases, J shed 4 bases, and the junction held 10 bases outside the gene matches. CDR3 region: CASQMTGFGETQYF. CDR3 nucleotide sequence: TGTGCCAGCCAAATGACAGGGTTCGGAGAGACCCAGTACTTC.

The chain uses TRBV7-3 and TRBJ2-3, with 11 bases lining up with TRBD2. Germline V gives CDR1 SGHTA, CDR2 FQGTGA. The CDR3 is 15 residues long. The junction had 4 bases not matched to a gene; V was cut back by 4 bases and J by 4 bases. The CDR3 DNA sequence: TGTGCCAGCAGCTCCCTAGCGGGAGGATCAGATACGCAGTATTTT. Translated: CASSSLAGGSDTQYF.

The chain joins TRBV9 to TRBJ2-7; D unresolved. V lost 5 bases to trimming and J lost 5 bases, with 17 bases between them. The length of the CDR3 is 14 residues. CDR1 SGDLS and CDR2 YYNGEE come from the germline V gene. CDR3 region: CASSSGSASHEQYF. CDR3 sequence (DNA): TGTGCCAGCAGTTCCGGGTCGGCCAGCCACGAGCAGTACTTC. The complete variable domain, with remaining parts taken from reference TRBV9 and TRBJ2-7, reads DSGVTQTPKHLITATGQRVTLRCSPRSGDLSVYWYQQSLDQGLQFLIQYYNGEERAKGNILERFSAQQFPDLHSELNLSSLELGDSALYFCASSSGSASHEQYFGPGTRLTVT.

This clone was seen a few times. The chain employs TRBV5-4 and TRBJ2-7; TRBD2 matches 7 bases. The V gene's germline CDR1 is SGHNT and CDR2 YYREEE (reference sequence). The V gene end was trimmed by 4 bases and the J gene end by 2 bases; junction bases not matched to a gene: 6. The CDR3 is 14 residues long. This CDR3 is CASSPGAGPYEQYF. In nucleotides, the CDR3 is TGTGCCAGCAGCCCCGGAGCGGGACCCTACGAGCAGTACTTC. Looking up the rest from reference TRBV5-4 and TRBJ2-7 gives the full variable domain: ETGVTQSPTHLIKTRGQQVTLRCSSQSGHNTVSWYQQALGQGPQFIFQYYREEENGRGNFPPRFSGLQFPNYSSELNVNALELDDSALYLCASSPGAGPYEQYFGPGTRLTVT.

This clone showed up just once. The genes are TRBV30 and TRBJ2-1; D is unresolved. CDR3 size: 12 residues. The ends were cut back, 0 bases at V and 7 bases at J, with 7 bases in the middle. Germline-derived CDR1 and CDR2 are GTSNPN and SVGIG (reference sequence). The CDR3 is CAWSVSANEQFF. The CDR3 coding sequence is TGTGCCTGGAGTGTATCCGCGAATGAGCAGTTCTTC.

The CDR3 DNA sequence: TGCGCCAGCAGCCGTTTCCTAGACTACGCCGTGGCCAAAAACATTCAGTACTTC. Amino acid sequence: CASSRFLDYAVAKNIQYF. The V gene is TRBV4-1, the J gene TRBJ2-4, with a weak D call TRBD2 (5 bases). This CDR3 has 18 amino acids. The germline gives CDR1 MGHRA, CDR2 YSYEKL. The ends were cut back, 4 bases at V and 1 base at J, with 20 bases in the middle.

The chain employs TRBV6-5 and TRBJ1-2; 8 bases agree with TRBD1. This CDR3 has 13 residues. CDR1 MNHEY and CDR2 SVGAGI come from the germline V gene. Trimming took 5 bases from V and 4 from J; bases not matched to a gene: 3. This CDR3 is CASSGQGGYGYTF. For the CDR3, the DNA is TGTGCCAGCAGTGGACAGGGCGGCTATGGCTACACCTTC.

This rearrangement joins TRBV29-1 to TRBJ1-1; possibly TRBD1 for D (6 bases). CDR3 length equals 12 residues. The V end was cut by 4 bases, the J end by 5 bases, with 11 bases between. The germline V gene has CDR1 SQVTM and CDR2 ANQGSEA. The DNA for the CDR3 is TGCAGCGTTGCGGGGGCGGGGACTGAAGCTTTCTTT. Protein: CSVAGAGTEAFF. The variable domain in full, with the rest retrieved from reference TRBV29-1 and TRBJ1-1, is SAVISQKPSRDICQRGTSLTIQCQVDSQVTMMFWYRQQPGQSLTLIATANQGSEATYESGFVIDKFPISRPNLTFSTLTVSNMSPEDSSIYLCSVAGAGTEAFFGQGTRLTVV.

This clone was counted a single time. The CDR3 DNA follows: TGCGCCAGCAGTGAGTATAAGGGTCAGCCCCAGCATTTT. Amino acids: CASSEYKGQPQHF. The chain employs TRBV10-2 and TRBJ1-5; D remains unclear. The V gene's germline CDR1 is WSHSY and CDR2 SAAADI. CDR3 length: 13 residues. V was trimmed by 1 base and J by 6 bases, leaving 7 bases between them.

The CDR3 protein is CASSIGQGGETQYF. The CDR3 DNA reads as TGTGCCAGCAGCATTGGACAGGGCGGGGAGACCCAGTACTTC. The chain carries TRBV7-9 and TRBJ2-5, with 8 bases aligning to TRBD1. The CDR3 consists of 14 residues. V lost 5 bases, J lost 5 bases, and 7 bases stayed unmatched. The germline CDR1 and CDR2 sequences are SEHNR and FQNEAQ (reference sequence).

Only one count was recorded for this clone. The chain recombines TRBV27 with TRBJ2-4, with D unclear. The V gene's germline CDR1 is MNHEY and CDR2 SMNVEV (reference sequence). Trimming shortened V by 0 bases and J by 0 bases, and 9 bases separated the two germline ends. The CDR3 is 16 amino acids. CDR3: CASSLSLDLAKNIQYF. The CDR3 nucleotides are TGTGCCAGCAGTTTATCCTTAGACTTAGCCAAAAACATTCAGTACTTC.

CDR3: CASSLAGYCNEQFF. The DNA of the CDR3 is TGTGCCAGCAGCCTAGCGGGGTACTGCAATGAGCAGTTCTTC. The chain joins TRBV27 to TRBJ2-1, with 9 bases fitting TRBD2. With V trimmed by 6 bases and J by 6 bases, 6 bases remained unmatched. CDR3 size: 14 residues. CDR1 and CDR2 from the germline V gene are MNHEY and SMNVEV (reference sequence).

This clone has a handful of counts. The chain combines TRBV7-7 with TRBJ1-4; a possible D gene is TRBD1 (6 bases). Germline V gene lookup returns CDR1 SSHAT and CDR2 FNYEAQ (reference sequence). Between the trimmed V and J ends, which lost 1 base and 6 bases, there was a span of 12 bases. The CDR3 consists of 15 residues. CDR3 nucleotides: TGTGCCAGCAGCTTAGGTGCAGGGGAGGATGAAAAACTGTTTTTT. Encoded protein: CASSLGAGEDEKLFF.

The chain recombines TRBV29-1 with TRBJ1-2, with D possibly being TRBD1 (6 bases). This CDR3 comprises 14 residues. V shed 4 bases and J shed 0 bases, with 12 bases lying between them. Germline CDR1 reads SQVTM; CDR2 reads ANQGSEA. The CDR3: CSVVRRTANYGYTF. The CDR3 nucleotides are TGCAGCGTTGTGCGGCGGACAGCTAACTATGGCTACACCTTC. The whole variable domain, remainder taken from reference TRBV29-1 and TRBJ1-2, is SAVISQKPSRDICQRGTSLTIQCQVDSQVTMMFWYRQQPGQSLTLIATANQGSEATYESGFVIDKFPISRPNLTFSTLTVSNMSPEDSSIYLCSVVRRTANYGYTFGSGTRLTVV.

The genes are TRBV19 and TRBJ1-1; 7 bases fit TRBD1. The CDR3 is 13 amino acids. Germline CDR1 LNHDA, CDR2 SQIVND (reference sequence). The V segment lost 8 bases and the J segment 5 bases; nucleotides outside the gene matches: 8. The CDR3 sequence: CASDPGGRTEAFF. The CDR3 DNA reads TGTGCCAGTGATCCAGGGGGGCGGACTGAAGCTTTCTTT.

The chain carries TRBV19 and TRBJ2-7; D possibly matches TRBD1 or TRBD2 (5 bases each). From germline, CDR1 is LNHDA and CDR2 SQIVND (reference sequence). The CDR3 loop spans 13 amino acids. The V end was cut by 5 bases, the J end by 3 bases, with 11 bases between. The CDR3 is CASSAGDDYEQYF. In DNA, the CDR3 is TGTGCCAGTAGTGCCGGGGACGACTACGAGCAGTACTTC.

In this sample, this clone turned up once. The chain carries TRBV9 and TRBJ1-1; no definite D call. V was pared by 4 bases and J by 8 bases, with 21 bases between. The length of the CDR3 is 15 residues. Germline-derived CDR1 and CDR2 are SGDLS and YYNGEE. The CDR3 protein is CASSSRVGSWEEAFF. The CDR3 coding sequence is TGTGCCAGCAGCTCTAGGGTGGGCAGCTGGGAGGAAGCTTTCTTT.

The genes are TRBV6-6 and TRBJ2-2; D gene uncertain. The CDR3 runs 14 residues. Germline V lookup: CDR1 MNHNY, CDR2 SVGAGI (reference sequence). Trimming took 5 bases from V and 13 from J, leaving 20 bases between them. CDR3 nucleotide sequence: TGTGCCAGCAGTCACCCGGAGAGTACCGGCCGGCTGTTTTTT. Translation: CASSHPESTGRLFF.

The chain carries TRBV2 and TRBJ2-7; TRBD1 might be the D (6 bases). Trimming took off 11 bases at V and 0 bases at J, with 23 bases between the two ends. Germline assignment: CDR1 SNHLY and CDR2 FYNNEI. The CDR3 runs to 16 residues. Here the CDR3 reads CAFSDRGWGPSYEQYF. DNA for the CDR3: TGTGCCTTCTCCGATAGGGGGTGGGGTCCCTCCTACGAGCAGTACTTC.